A single sample gave rise to the 32 T cell receptor beta chains below, sequenced in a study of blood T cells in healthy people across ages. Next came a second PCR, run for about 7 to 12 cycles, which used a sample-barcoded 5' primer along with a J-beta primer mix. In TCRdb, the 5' RACE reads were re-called with MiXCR into one record per CDR3 protein. The sample has hundreds of thousands of distinct CDR3 sequences, roughly a quarter seen once; the top ten hold approximately 3.3%. The same sample was also used in a study of T cells of mothers and their children.

Sequencing was performed on blood. The receptors were sampled from a boy aged 2 to 9 in good health.

This clonotype appeared a few times. The gene calls are TRBV5-8 and TRBJ2-3; TRBD1 might be the D (6 bases). Trimming shortened V by 6 bases and J by 2 bases, and 16 bases separated the two germline ends. CDR1 is SGHTS and CDR2 is YDEGEE in the germline V gene. This CDR3 comprises 15 residues. CDR3 DNA sequence: TGTGCCAGCAACTTACCGGGACATCTCACAGATACGCAGTATTTT. Its protein product is CASNLPGHLTDTQYF.

In the case of this clonotype: Its ends do not fully match the called genes, so a read error is possible. This chain uses TRBV9 with TRBJ2-5; D ambiguous. Germline CDR1 SGDLS, CDR2 YYNGEE. The CDR3 covers 14 residues. Here the CDR3 reads CASGVSPEQETQYF. DNA of the CDR3: TGTGCCAGCGGCGTAAGTCCGGAGCAAGAGACCCAGTACTTC.

The sample holds a few counts of this clonotype. The chain has TRBV6-2 or TRBV6-3 and TRBJ2-2; D is possibly TRBD2 (6 bases). This CDR3 has 15 amino acids. The germline V gene has CDR1 MNHEY and CDR2 SVGEGT. Trimming stripped 7 bases from V and 5 bases from J, with 17 bases between. CDR3 sequence reads: CASISAGGRTGELFF. In nucleotides, the CDR3 is TGTGCCAGCATCTCAGCGGGCGGTAGGACCGGGGAGCTGTTTTTT.

This clonotype showed up just once. The genes are TRBV5-1 and TRBJ2-1; TRBD1 aligns across 7 bases. CDR3 length equals 14 residues. Germline assignment: CDR1 SGHRS and CDR2 YFSETQ. Losses at the gene ends were 4 bases for V and 6 bases for J; bases not matched to a gene: 7. The CDR3 reads CASSTRGWSNEQFF. The CDR3 DNA is TGCGCCAGCAGCACCAGGGGGTGGTCCAATGAGCAGTTCTTC.

V gene TRBV20-1 combines with J gene TRBJ1-6; D uncertain. Per the germline V gene, CDR1 is DFQATT and CDR2 is SNEGSKA (reference sequence). CDR3 length: 14 residues. Between the trimmed V and J ends, which lost 0 bases and 7 bases, there was a span of 10 bases. CDR3 in DNA: TGCAGTGCTAGAGATCTGGAGGGAAATTCACCCCTCCACTTT. Translating gives CSARDLEGNSPLHF.

The chain links TRBV20-1 to TRBJ2-5, with a weak D call TRBD1 (5 bases). With 2 bases removed from V and 5 bases from J, the gap between germline ends came to 9 bases. There are 12 residues in the CDR3. Germline CDR1 DFQATT, CDR2 SNEGSKA (reference sequence). The CDR3 sequence is CSARWGVETQYF. The CDR3 DNA reads TGCAGTGCTAGATGGGGCGTGGAGACCCAGTACTTC.

V gene TRBV4-1 combines with J gene TRBJ2-5; D gene uncertain. There are 13 residues in the CDR3. The germline V and J ends were trimmed by 3 bases and 1 base, with 6 bases remaining between them. Germline lookup yields CDR1 MGHRA and CDR2 YSYEKL. The CDR3 loop is CASSHSFQETQYF. CDR3 coding DNA: TGCGCCAGCAGCCATTCATTCCAAGAGACCCAGTACTTC.

The chain combines TRBV29-1 with TRBJ1-4; TRBD1 matches 7 bases. The CDR3 has 15 amino acids. Trimming took 0 bases from V and 7 from J; bases not matched to a gene: 8. In germline, CDR1 is SQVTM, CDR2 ANQGSEA. The CDR3 nucleotides read TGCAGCGTTGAAGAGGGTCGGACAGGCGGTGAAAAACTGTTTTTT. This encodes CSVEEGRTGGEKLFF.

The chain has TRBV4-2 and TRBJ2-1; TRBD2 aligns across 8 bases. The CDR3 runs to 15 residues. In germline, CDR1 is LGHNA, CDR2 YNFKEQ. V was clipped by 3 bases and J by 9 bases; unmatched bases: 10. The CDR3 nucleotides read TGTGCCAGCAGCCATCACAGCGGGAGTGAGGTTGAGCAGTTCTTC. Protein product: CASSHHSGSEVEQFF.

V usage is TRBV3-1 and J usage is TRBJ2-3, with TRBD2 identical over 11 bases. Germline V CDR1 and CDR2: LGHDT, YNNKEL (reference sequence). CDR3 size: 14 residues. Losses at the gene ends were 6 bases for V and 6 bases for J; bases not matched to a gene: 5. The CDR3 bases are TGTGCCAGCAGACGGTGGACTAGCGGGGATACGCAGTATTTT. It yields the protein CASRRWTSGDTQYF.

The CDR3 region is CASSSPGSRTQYF. The CDR3 bases are TGTGCCAGCAGTTCTCCGGGTTCCAGGACCCAGTACTTC. J is TRBJ2-5 and V is TRBV7-2; D ambiguous. The length of the CDR3 is 13 residues. Germline CDR1 reads SGHTA; CDR2 reads FQGNSA. The V end was cut by 6 bases, the J end by 7 bases, with 15 bases between. Using reference TRBV7-2 and TRBJ2-5 for the parts outside the CDR3, the full variable domain is GAGVSQSPSNKVTEKGKDVELRCDPISGHTALYWYRQSLGQGLEFLIYFQGNSAPDKSGLPSDRFSAERTGGSVSTLTIQRTQQEDSAVYLCASSSPGSRTQYFGPGTRLLVL.

For this clonotype: An end of the junction does not agree with germline; a read error may underlie this. This chain joins TRBV4-3 and TRBJ1-1, with no clear D. Germline V CDR1 and CDR2: LGHNA, YSLEER. The CDR3 length is 15 residues. The CDR3: CASSQDLSGNTQAFF. The CDR3 DNA reads as TGCGCCAGCAGCCAAGATTTATCCGGGAACACTCAAGCTTTCTTT.

There are a few counts of this clonotype. V and J are TRBV2 and TRBJ2-3; D unresolved. The CDR3 spans 11 residues. The V gene lost 6 bases and the J gene lost 6 bases, with 7 bases spanning the gap. Germline V lookup: CDR1 SNHLY, CDR2 FYNNEI. The CDR3 coding sequence is TGTGCCAGCAGAGTTATGGATACGCAGTATTTT. Protein sequence: CASRVMDTQYF.

The chain carries TRBV2 and TRBJ1-6; the D gene is possibly TRBD1 (6 bases). Trimming left V 7 bases short and J 5 bases short, with 9 bases between. Per the germline V gene, CDR1 is SNHLY and CDR2 is FYNNEI. The CDR3 totals 13 residues. The CDR3 spells CASTRTDNSPLHF. The CDR3 DNA is TGTGCCAGCACCCGGACAGATAATTCACCCCTCCACTTT.

This chain connects TRBV10-2 to TRBJ2-7; D unresolved. The CDR3 runs to 9 residues. The germline V and J ends were trimmed by 4 bases and 6 bases, with 1 base remaining between them. CDR1 and CDR2 (germline): WSHSY, SAAADI. This CDR3 is CASSGEQYF. The DNA for the CDR3 is TGCGCCAGCAGTGGCGAGCAGTACTTC.

The chain is built from TRBV5-1 and TRBJ1-2, with D possibly TRBD1 on 5 matching bases. The CDR3 consists of 15 residues. The V and J ends lost 1 base and 6 bases respectively, with 16 bases between them. Germline CDR1 SGHRS, CDR2 YFSETQ. The CDR3 DNA is TGCGCCAGCAGCTTGCGAGGGGATATACTCAATGGCTACACCTTC. It codes for CASSLRGDILNGYTF. The full variable domain, its missing parts supplied by reference TRBV5-1 and TRBJ1-2, is KAGVTQTPRYLIKTRGQQVTLSCSPISGHRSVSWYQQTPGQGLQFLFEYFSETQRNKGNFPGRFSGRQFSNSRSEMNVSTLELGDSALYLCASSLRGDILNGYTFGSGTRLTVV.

The genes are TRBV6-1 and TRBJ2-1; TRBD1 is a possible D gene (6 bases). CDR3 length equals 15 residues. Trimming took off 2 bases at V and 3 bases at J, with 11 bases between the two ends. CDR1 and CDR2 from the germline V gene are MNHNS and SASEGT. The CDR3 nucleotides read TGTGCCAGCAGTGAATCTCGGACAGACTACAATGAGCAGTTCTTC. Its protein product is CASSESRTDYNEQFF.

This sequence joins TRBV18 and TRBJ2-5; no firm D call. Germline V gives CDR1 KGHSH, CDR2 LQKENI. The CDR3 has 13 residues. Trimming removed 4 bases at V and 3 bases at J, with 9 bases between. CDR3 bases: TGTGCCAGCTCACTCTACGTCAAAGAGACCCAGTACTTC. This sequence encodes CASSLYVKETQYF.

This clonotype appeared a few times. The chain is built from TRBV14 and TRBJ2-5; a weak D match, TRBD1 (6 bases). The J call is uncertain, as TRBJ2-7 better fits the DNA end. The CDR3 consists of 13 residues. CDR1 SGHDN and CDR2 FVKESK come from the germline V gene. CDR3 coding DNA: TGTGCCAGCAGCCAAGGGGGGCGGGACGAGCAGTACTTC. It encodes CASSQGGRDEQYF.

The sample holds a few counts of this clonotype. The chain joins TRBV29-1 to TRBJ2-6, with 7 nucleotides matching TRBD1. From germline, CDR1 is SQVTM and CDR2 ANQGSEA. Unmatched junction bases numbered 5, after V lost 6 bases and J lost 0 bases. This CDR3 contains 15 residues. CDR3 in amino acids: CSVGTAYSGANVLTF. In DNA form, the CDR3 reads TGCAGCGTGGGGACAGCCTACTCTGGGGCCAACGTCCTGACTTTC.

The sample holds a few counts of this clonotype. CDR3 sequence (DNA): TGTGCCAGCAGCCCTTGGGACAGGGGGCTTAACTATGGCTACACCTTC. Amino acids: CASSPWDRGLNYGYTF. The chain is built from TRBV9 and TRBJ1-2; 12 bases line up with TRBD1. The J segment lost 1 base and the V segment lost 4 bases, leaving 5 bases of the junction unmatched. The germline V gene encodes CDR1 SGDLS and CDR2 YYNGEE. The CDR3 has 16 residues.

This clonotype was detected only a few times. V is TRBV6-5 and J is TRBJ2-5; TRBD1 aligns across 10 bases. The better agreement between TRBJ2-7 and the DNA end casts doubt on the J call. The CDR3 has 15 residues. Germline CDR1 is MNHEY and CDR2 is SVGAGI. CDR3 protein: CASSHGGQGNYEQYF. CDR3 DNA: TGTGCCAGCAGCCACGGGGGACAGGGGAACTACGAGCAGTACTTC.

This chain uses TRBV4-3 with TRBJ2-4, with D perhaps given as TRBD1 or TRBD2 (5 bases each). The V end was cut by 0 bases, the J end by 2 bases, with 14 bases between. This CDR3 is 17 amino acids long. Germline CDR1 is LGHNA and CDR2 is YSLEER. Written as DNA, the CDR3 is TGCGCCAGCAGCCAAGAGCCAGGGACGAATACCAAAAACATTCAGTACTTC. Amino acid sequence: CASSQEPGTNTKNIQYF.

This clonotype was counted a few times. This rearrangement joins TRBV20-1 to TRBJ2-5; 9 nucleotides match TRBD2. The DNA end favors TRBJ2-1, so the J call may be wrong. In germline, CDR1 is DFQATT, CDR2 SNEGSKA (reference sequence). There are 15 residues in the CDR3. CDR3 nucleotides: TGCAGTGCTAGAGTAGGGACTAGCTCATTCAATGAGCAGTTCTTC. This gives the protein CSARVGTSSFNEQFF.

There are a few counts of this clonotype. The CDR3 here is CASGLAGGTDTQYF. The CDR3 nucleotides read TGTGCCAGCGGGCTAGCGGGAGGGACGGATACGCAGTATTTT. The rearrangement uses TRBV27 and TRBJ2-3; 12 bases match TRBD2. The trim removed 8 bases at V and 6 bases at J, leaving 6 bases unmatched. This CDR3 is 14 amino acids long. CDR1 and CDR2 from the germline V gene are MNHEY and SMNVEV (reference sequence).

This chain joins TRBV3-1 and TRBJ2-7; possible D gene TRBD2, 6 bases. The CDR3 loop spans 15 amino acids. The ends were cut back, 4 bases at V and 0 bases at J, with 13 bases in the middle. From germline, CDR1 is LGHDT and CDR2 YNNKEL (reference sequence). The CDR3 protein is CASSLRKDYSYEQYF. The CDR3 DNA sequence: TGTGCCAGCAGCCTAAGGAAGGACTACTCCTACGAGCAGTACTTC.

This clonotype appeared a few times. The chain carries TRBV10-2 and TRBJ2-1; no clear D. The J call is doubtful: the DNA matches TRBJ2-7 better. Germline CDR1 and CDR2: WSHSY and SAAADI. This CDR3 comprises 12 residues. CDR3 in amino acids: CASSDPPSEQYF. The CDR3 DNA follows: TGCGCCAGCAGTGATCCCCCGTCCGAGCAGTACTTC.

The gene calls are TRBV5-1 and TRBJ2-2, with D perhaps matching TRBD2 (5 bases). CDR1 SGHRS and CDR2 YFSETQ come from the germline V gene. The CDR3 totals 16 residues. V lost 3 bases and J 1 base, leaving 13 bases between the germline ends. CDR3 nucleotides: TGCGCCAGCAGCTCAGGACCGGGGAAGAACACCGGGGAGCTGTTTTTT. Translated, it gives CASSSGPGKNTGELFF. The full variable domain, its missing parts supplied by reference TRBV5-1 and TRBJ2-2, is KAGVTQTPRYLIKTRGQQVTLSCSPISGHRSVSWYQQTPGQGLQFLFEYFSETQRNKGNFPGRFSGRQFSNSRSEMNVSTLELGDSALYLCASSSGPGKNTGELFFGEGSRLTVL.

The chain is built from TRBV7-2 and TRBJ2-5, with TRBD2 identical over 9 bases. The CDR3 length is 15 residues. V shed 5 bases, J shed 0 bases, and the junction held 4 bases outside the gene matches. The germline V gene encodes CDR1 SGHTA and CDR2 FQGNSA. DNA for the CDR3: TGTGCCAGCAGCGCGGGAGGGTCGTACCAAGAGACCCAGTACTTC. It is translated as CASSAGGSYQETQYF.

The chain links TRBV9 to TRBJ2-7; D remains ambiguous. Germline CDR1 reads SGDLS; CDR2 reads YYNGEE. The V gene lost 1 base and the J gene lost 2 bases, with 10 bases spanning the gap. This CDR3 has 14 residues. CDR3 nucleotide sequence: TGTGCCAGCAGCGTAAGTGCAGGAACCTACGAGCAGTACTTC. This sequence encodes CASSVSAGTYEQYF.

This rearrangement joins TRBV20-1 to TRBJ2-5; TRBD1 agrees at 11 bases. The CDR3 is 15 residues long. Germline CDR1 is DFQATT and CDR2 is SNEGSKA (reference sequence). Germline trimming cut 1 base from V and 6 bases from J; bases unmatched to any gene: 7. CDR3 in DNA: TGCAGTGCTAGAGTGGGGACAGGGGGTGGTAAGACCCAGTACTTC. It translates to CSARVGTGGGKTQYF.

The sample holds a few counts of this clonotype. This chain links TRBV7-2 with TRBJ2-5; D is possibly TRBD1 or TRBD2 (7 bases each). Trimming took 6 bases from V and 0 from J, leaving 20 bases between them. CDR3 size: 17 residues. Germline V gives CDR1 SGHTA, CDR2 FQGNSA. The chain's CDR3 is CASRKGAGSGYQETQYF. The CDR3 bases are TGTGCCAGCAGGAAGGGGGCGGGTAGCGGGTACCAAGAGACCCAGTACTTC. Drawing the rest from reference TRBV7-2 and TRBJ2-5, the complete variable domain is GAGVSQSPSNKVTEKGKDVELRCDPISGHTALYWYRQSLGQGLEFLIYFQGNSAPDKSGLPSDRFSAERTGGSVSTLTIQRTQQEDSAVYLCASRKGAGSGYQETQYFGPGTRLLVL.